A single sample gave rise to the 2 T cell receptor beta chains below, sequenced in a study of T-cell reconstitution after alpha-beta-depleted transplantation in children. The library targeted TCRbeta and was prepared with unique molecular identifiers. TCRdb independently ran MiXCR on the PCR reads; one entry per CDR3 protein. Of some 200,000 distinct CDR3 sequences listed, roughly 15% were seen once; the top ten hold around 14%. The material was PBMCs from the stem cell graft donor, obtained from the stem cell graft. The receptors originated from a human donor who donated a stem cell graft to a child with acute lymphoblastic leukemia.

The CDR3 loop reads CASRWGINYGYTF. In DNA, the CDR3 is TGCGCCAGCAGGTGGGGGATTAACTATGGCTACACCTTC. This rearrangement joins TRBV5-1 to TRBJ1-2; weak D call: TRBD1 (5 bases). The V end lost 5 bases, the J end lost 1 base, and 9 bases lay between the germline ends. The CDR3 contains 13 residues. In germline, CDR1 is SGHRS, CDR2 YFSETQ.

This clonotype occurred many times. The rearrangement joins TRBV12-3 or TRBV12-4 to TRBJ2-1; TRBD2 matches 8 bases. V shed 1 base, J shed 5 bases, and the junction held 16 bases outside the gene matches. The CDR3 has 19 residues. CDR3 sequence reads: CASSLDLYRGRPLNNEQFF. In DNA, the CDR3 is TGTGCCAGCAGTTTAGATTTATATCGCGGGAGGCCACTTAACAATGAGCAGTTCTTC.